These 13 T cell receptor beta chains came from one sample sequenced in a study of human T cells and chemical hapten exposure. The time point here: patch test 2, 6 weeks after DPC sensitization. Treatment in this sample: therapeutic diphenylcyclopropenone sensitization with weekly scalp DPC. TCRdb reanalysed the RACE reads using MiXCR and keeps one entry per CDR3 protein. The sample lists approximately 80,000 distinct CDR3 sequences; 10% were seen once. The specimen was whole blood, collected in connection with sensitization to the hapten diphenylcyclopropenone (DPC). These receptors all come from a woman in her twenties or thirties with alopecia areata. Some clones in this sample may be carry-over from other donors' samples.

This clonotype was picked up many times. The chain uses TRBV2 and TRBJ2-1; 10 nucleotides align to TRBD2. The CDR3 contains 14 residues. CDR1 is SNHLY, CDR2 FYNNEI, per germline. With V trimmed by 8 bases and J by 8 bases, 9 bases remained unmatched. CDR3 residues: CASQASGSVDEQFF. The CDR3 nucleotides are TGTGCCAGCCAGGCTAGCGGGAGCGTCGATGAGCAGTTCTTC.

This clonotype has only a few counts. V and J are TRBV11-3 and TRBJ2-7; 8 positions match TRBD1. Per germline, CDR1 SGHNT and CDR2 YENEEA. The CDR3 consists of 13 residues. Losses at the gene ends were 4 bases for V and 7 bases for J; bases not matched to a gene: 6. CDR3 DNA sequence: TGTGCCAGCAGCTGGACAGGGTTGGGGGAGCAGTACTTC. It codes for CASSWTGLGEQYF.

In this sample, this clonotype turned up many times. The chain links TRBV7-8 to TRBJ2-1, with D possibly being TRBD2 (6 bases). Between the trimmed V and J ends, which lost 1 base and 4 bases, there was a span of 11 bases. The CDR3 runs 15 residues. Germline CDR1 and CDR2: SGHVS and FQNEAQ. CDR3 DNA sequence: TGTGCCAGCAGCTTAGGAGGGACTCTTTACAATGAGCAGTTCTTC. Its translation: CASSLGGTLYNEQFF.

This clonotype has at least ten counts. This rearrangement joins TRBV7-9 to TRBJ1-1, with D maybe TRBD1 (6 bases). V lost 7 bases to trimming and J lost 4 bases, with 16 bases between them. CDR3 length: 14 amino acids. Germline CDR1 is SEHNR and CDR2 is FQNEAQ (reference sequence). Written as DNA, the CDR3 is TGTGCCAGCATCGCACAGGGAGTGGGCACTGAAGCTTTCTTT. This translates into CASIAQGVGTEAFF.

This clonotype appeared a few times. The gene calls are TRBV28 and TRBJ1-4, with D perhaps matching TRBD1 (5 bases). This CDR3 has 17 amino acids. Trimming removed 4 bases at V and 10 bases at J, with 25 bases between. Germline-derived CDR1 and CDR2 are MDHEN and SYDVKM. The CDR3 region has the DNA TGTGCCAGCAGTTCCCTCCTGAGGGGATTCAATAGCGGAAAACTGTTTTTT. Protein: CASSSLLRGFNSGKLFF.

This chain joins TRBV11-2 and TRBJ1-2; TRBD1 might be the D (6 bases). Trimming pared 3 bases from V and 6 bases from J, leaving 23 bases between. The germline CDR1 and CDR2 sequences are SGHAT and FQNNGV. The CDR3 is 17 amino acids. The CDR3 loop reads CASSLDSRVHWSHGYTF. Here the CDR3 DNA reads TGTGCCAGCAGCTTGGACAGCCGCGTGCACTGGAGCCATGGCTACACCTTC.

This clonotype was detected ten times or more. This chain connects TRBV29-1 to TRBJ2-7, with a weak D call TRBD1 (8 bases). In germline, CDR1 is SQVTM, CDR2 ANQGSEA. The CDR3 is 13 amino acids. V lost 7 bases, J lost 6 bases, and 19 bases lay in between. This CDR3 is CSGSDREGSEQYF. In DNA, the CDR3 is TGCAGCGGGTCGGACAGGGAGGGGAGCGAGCAGTACTTC.

The chain combines TRBV11-2 with TRBJ2-7, with D unresolved. The V gene lost 0 bases and the J gene lost 7 bases, with 10 bases spanning the gap. Germline V gene sequence: CDR1 SGHAT, CDR2 FQNNGV. This CDR3 contains 13 residues. The chain's CDR3 is CASSLEWQQEQYF. As DNA, the CDR3 is TGTGCCAGCAGCTTAGAATGGCAGCAGGAGCAGTACTTC.

For this clonotype: With a much larger clone just one base away, this may be a read error. V usage is TRBV7-2 and J usage is TRBJ1-2, with a weak D call TRBD1 (6 bases). Germline V CDR1 and CDR2: SGHTA, FQGNSA. V was cut by 1 base and J by 4 bases, with 19 bases left in between. This CDR3 is built from 17 residues. The CDR3 region has the DNA TGTGCCAGCAGCTTAGGGCCGGCAGGGGCAAGGGGCTATGGCTACACCTTC. Translating it yields CASSLGPAGARGYGYTF.

This clonotype was detected many times. This rearrangement joins TRBV28 to TRBJ1-6; D uncertain. CDR3 size: 15 residues. The V end was cut by 3 bases, the J end by 6 bases, with 12 bases between. CDR1 and CDR2 from the germline V gene are MDHEN and SYDVKM. CDR3 in amino acids: CASSLRSVGNSPLHF. Here the CDR3 DNA reads TGTGCCAGCAGTTTGCGGTCGGTGGGTAATTCACCCCTCCACTTT.

This clonotype was observed a few times. CDR3 amino acids: CASSPRLADQETQYF. CDR3 DNA: TGTGCCAGCTCACCCCGGCTAGCGGACCAAGAGACCCAGTACTTC. V gene TRBV18 combines with J gene TRBJ2-5; TRBD2 agrees at 7 bases. Germline-derived CDR1 and CDR2 are KGHSH and LQKENI. The V gene end was trimmed by 3 bases and the J gene end by 0 bases; junction bases not matched to a gene: 4. The CDR3 is 15 residues long.

The J gene is TRBJ2-7, the V gene TRBV4-2, with 9 bases fitting TRBD2. V shed 0 bases and J 2 bases; nucleotides not matched to a gene: 11. The germline gives CDR1 LGHNA, CDR2 YNFKEQ. There are 18 residues in the CDR3. CDR3 DNA sequence: TGTGCCAGCAGCCAAGATCGGGATTATAGCGGGGGAGCCTACGAGCAGTACTTC. Protein product: CASSQDRDYSGGAYEQYF.

Ten or more counts support this clonotype. V gene TRBV3-1 combines with J gene TRBJ2-7; D not certain. The length of the CDR3 is 14 residues. The germline V gene has CDR1 LGHDT and CDR2 YNNKEL (reference sequence). The V end lost 0 bases, the J end lost 1 base, and 7 bases lay between the germline ends. CDR3 bases: TGTGCCAGCAGCCAAGACCCTCTGTCCTACGAGCAGTACTTC. This sequence encodes CASSQDPLSYEQYF.